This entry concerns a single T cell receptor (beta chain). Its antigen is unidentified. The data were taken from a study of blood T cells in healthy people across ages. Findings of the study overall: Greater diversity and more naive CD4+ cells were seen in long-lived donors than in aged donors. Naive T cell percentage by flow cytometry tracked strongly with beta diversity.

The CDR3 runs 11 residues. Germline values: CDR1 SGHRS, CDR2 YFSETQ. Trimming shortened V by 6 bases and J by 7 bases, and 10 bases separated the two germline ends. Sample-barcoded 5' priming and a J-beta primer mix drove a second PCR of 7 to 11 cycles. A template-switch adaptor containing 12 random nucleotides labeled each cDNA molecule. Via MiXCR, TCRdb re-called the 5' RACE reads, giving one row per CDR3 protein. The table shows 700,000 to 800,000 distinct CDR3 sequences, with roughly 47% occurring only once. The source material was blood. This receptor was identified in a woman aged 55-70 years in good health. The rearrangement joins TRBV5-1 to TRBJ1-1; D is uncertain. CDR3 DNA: TGCGCCAGCACGTTAGTCGGTGAAGCTTTCTTT. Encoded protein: CASTLVGEAFF.